The 22 T cell receptor beta chains below come from one sample, sequenced in a study of OX40 agonist ivuxolimab in advanced cancers. Receptor libraries were prepared by the immunoSEQ multiplex PCR assay. In TCRdb, the immuneACCESS table is reduced to in-frame sequences with V and J assigned. These tables do not hold every clone; where another copy was compared, an unresolved V gene accounts for under half, and the others remain unexplained. The sample records under 100,000 clones, 80% to 90% of which are singletons. The ten largest make up about 0.31% of the sample. The source was CD4+ or CD8+ T cells sorted from blood, collected in a trial of the OX40 agonist ivuxolimab. The receptors here all came from an adult with an advanced solid tumor such as melanoma, head and neck, liver or kidney cancer.

This rearrangement joins TRBV7-2 to TRBJ2-7; either TRBD1 or TRBD2 may supply D (5 bases each). The CDR3 sequence is 13 residues long. The V end was cut by 5 bases, the J end by 7 bases, with 15 bases between. CDR1 and CDR2 from the germline V gene are SGHTA and FQGNSA. The CDR3 DNA is TGTGCCAGCAGCCGTGCCGGGGCCCTGGAGCAGTACTTC. Encoded protein: CASSRAGALEQYF.

The chain carries TRBV11-2 and TRBJ1-2; unclear D gene. Germline V gives CDR1 SGHAT, CDR2 FQNNGV. The length of the CDR3 is 12 residues. The V end was cut by 0 bases, the J end by 2 bases, with 1 base between. The CDR3 DNA sequence: TGTGCCAGCAGCTTAGACAACTATGGCTACACCTTC. Residues: CASSLDNYGYTF.

This clone was detected once. The chain couples TRBV7-2 to TRBJ2-5, with a tentative D call TRBD1 (6 bases). The CDR3 totals 18 residues. The germline V and J ends were trimmed by 1 base and 5 bases, with 23 bases remaining between them. Per the germline V gene, CDR1 is SGHTA and CDR2 is FQGNSA. The CDR3 DNA sequence: TGTGCCAGCAGCTTAGAGGATTTGGGCGGGCAGGGGCACGAGACCCAGTACTTC. This gives the protein CASSLEDLGGQGHETQYF.

The chain carries TRBV7-9 and TRBJ2-7; D call uncertain. Trimming pared 0 bases from V and 12 bases from J, leaving 15 bases between. The CDR3 has 13 amino acids. CDR1 is SEHNR, CDR2 FQNEAQ, per germline (reference sequence). The chain's CDR3 is CASSLAPAVSPYF. Written as DNA, the CDR3 is TGTGCCAGCAGCTTAGCGCCGGCAGTATCTCCGTACTTC.

The chain has TRBV9 and TRBJ2-7, with D uncertain. The germline CDR1 and CDR2 sequences are SGDLS and YYNGEE. CDR3 size: 15 residues. V gave up 2 bases and J gave up 2 bases, with 14 bases separating them. The CDR3 sequence: CASSVNVGSTYEQYF. CDR3 bases: TGTGCCAGCAGCGTTAACGTGGGGTCGACCTACGAGCAGTACTTC. Full variable domain (remainder filled in from reference TRBV9 and TRBJ2-7): DSGVTQTPKHLITATGQRVTLRCSPRSGDLSVYWYQQSLDQGLQFLIQYYNGEERAKGNILERFSAQQFPDLHSELNLSSLELGDSALYFCASSVNVGSTYEQYFGPGTRLTVT.

This sequence joins TRBV29-1 and TRBJ1-5; 7 bases align to TRBD1. In germline, CDR1 is SQVTM, CDR2 ANQGSEA. V shed 5 bases, J shed 3 bases, and the junction held 4 bases outside the gene matches. The CDR3 has 13 residues. CDR3 residues: CSVMTGLNQPQHF. The CDR3 DNA reads TGCAGCGTTATGACAGGGCTCAATCAGCCCCAGCATTTT.

This clone was observed a few times. The chain couples TRBV6-1 to TRBJ1-5; 8 bases are shared with TRBD1. CDR3 length: 15 residues. Germline V CDR1 and CDR2: MNHNS, SASEGT. V was pared by 6 bases and J by 2 bases, with 6 bases of the junction left unmatched. CDR3 sequence reads: CASSTTGGGNQPQHF. CDR3 nucleotide sequence: TGTGCCAGCAGCACCACAGGGGGTGGCAATCAGCCCCAGCATTTT.

This clone showed up just once. The V call is TRBV5-4, the J call TRBJ1-1, with a possible D match to TRBD1 (6 bases). Germline CDR1 and CDR2: SGHNT and YYREEE (reference sequence). The V end was cut by 0 bases, the J end by 3 bases, with 18 bases between. The length of the CDR3 is 17 residues. CDR3 in DNA: TGTGCCAGCAGCTTGGATTTAACAGGGCCTTCGGACACTGAAGCTTTCTTT. It encodes CASSLDLTGPSDTEAFF.

The chain links TRBV11-3 to TRBJ2-1; the D is unclear. The CDR3 loop spans 15 amino acids. CDR1 and CDR2 (germline): SGHNT, YENEEA. Trimming left V 1 base short and J 0 bases short, with 7 bases between. The DNA of the CDR3 is TGTGCCAGCAGCTTAGCGGGTGACTCCTACAATGAGCAGTTCTTC. Its translation: CASSLAGDSYNEQFF.

This clone was observed a single time. The chain carries TRBV6-5 and TRBJ2-5; weak D call: TRBD2 (5 bases). Trimming pared 0 bases from V and 7 bases from J, leaving 15 bases between. The CDR3 covers 15 residues. Per germline, CDR1 MNHEY and CDR2 SVGAGI. CDR3 sequence reads: CASSYSPGGEGTQYF. The DNA of the CDR3 is TGTGCCAGCAGTTACTCTCCGGGTGGAGAGGGGACCCAGTACTTC.

V gene TRBV4-3 combines with J gene TRBJ1-6, with TRBD1 identical over 7 bases. Germline V gives CDR1 LGHNA, CDR2 YSLEER. This CDR3 contains 17 residues. The J segment lost 9 bases and the V segment lost 1 base, leaving 12 bases of the junction unmatched. In nucleotides, the CDR3 is TGCGCCAGCAGCCAAGCCCCGGGACAGACTCATGGTTCACCCCTCCACTTT. Translation: CASSQAPGQTHGSPLHF.

The count of this clone is one. The V call is TRBV5-4, the J call TRBJ1-2; D is perhaps TRBD1 (6 bases). There are 14 residues in the CDR3. V dropped 5 bases and J dropped 3 bases, with 14 bases sitting between them. In germline, CDR1 is SGHNT, CDR2 YYREEE (reference sequence). CDR3 loop: CASSSAGADYGYTF. The DNA for the CDR3 is TGTGCCAGCAGTTCCGCGGGGGCGGACTATGGCTACACCTTC.

This clone was observed once. This chain joins TRBV9 and TRBJ1-1; 11 bases line up with TRBD1. The length of the CDR3 is 15 residues. Per germline, CDR1 SGDLS and CDR2 YYNGEE. The V gene end was trimmed by 0 bases and the J gene end by 6 bases; junction bases not matched to a gene: 4. CDR3 DNA sequence: TGTGCCAGCAGCGTAGATGGACAGGGGGCCGCTGAAGCTTTCTTT. Encoded protein: CASSVDGQGAAEAFF.

This chain connects TRBV7-9 to TRBJ2-7, with 9 bases aligning to TRBD2. The germline V gene has CDR1 SEHNR and CDR2 FQNEAQ (reference sequence). The CDR3 consists of 16 residues. V shed 4 bases, J shed 0 bases, and the junction held 7 bases outside the gene matches. The CDR3 DNA sequence: TGTGCCAGCAGCTCTAAAATGACTAGCGGCTCCTACGAGCAGTACTTC. It translates to CASSSKMTSGSYEQYF.

This clone was detected once. The CDR3 is CASSLNGAGASYGYTF. The DNA of the CDR3 is TGTGCCAGCAGCTTAAACGGGGCAGGGGCTAGCTATGGCTACACCTTC. The gene calls are TRBV7-3 and TRBJ1-2; tentative D call: TRBD1 (6 bases). This CDR3 contains 16 residues. Trimming took 1 base from V and 4 from J, leaving 16 bases between them. In germline, CDR1 is SGHTA, CDR2 FQGTGA.

This chain uses TRBV30 with TRBJ2-6; D uncertain. Germline CDR1 reads GTSNPN; CDR2 reads SVGIG (reference sequence). The CDR3 has 13 residues. V lost 2 bases, J lost 0 bases, and 2 bases lay in between. The DNA for the CDR3 is TGTGCCTGGAGTCCCTCTGGGGCCAACGTCCTGACTTTC. This encodes CAWSPSGANVLTF.

The V and J genes are TRBV11-3 and TRBJ1-1; 7 bases match TRBD1. V lost 5 bases and J lost 3; bases outside the gene matches: 6. This CDR3 contains 14 residues. The germline V gene encodes CDR1 SGHNT and CDR2 YENEEA. The CDR3 nucleotides read TGTGCCAGCAGCCCAGGGGGGTTGGACACTGAAGCTTTCTTT. It translates to CASSPGGLDTEAFF. Together with reference TRBV11-3 and TRBJ1-1, the CDR3 gives the full variable domain: EAGVVQSPRYKIIEKKQPVAFWCNPISGHNTLYWYLQNLGQGPELLIRYENEEAVDDSQLPKDRFSAERLKGVDSTLKIQPAELGDSAVYLCASSPGGLDTEAFFGQGTRLTVV.

The chain is built from TRBV9 and TRBJ2-1; 10 bases align to TRBD2. J was trimmed by 7 bases and V by 4 bases; bases with no gene match: 5. The CDR3 covers 14 residues. CDR1 and CDR2 from the germline V gene are SGDLS and YYNGEE. The CDR3 DNA is TGTGCCAGCAGCCCGCAACTAGCGGGGAATGAGCAGTTCTTC. This sequence encodes CASSPQLAGNEQFF.

The CDR3 sequence: CASSLRAWTEAFF. The DNA of the CDR3 is TGTGCCAGCAGCCTAAGAGCGTGGACTGAAGCTTTCTTT. The V gene is TRBV6-4, the J gene TRBJ1-1; D unresolved. Trimming cost V 6 bases and J 5 bases, with 13 bases left between them. Per the germline V gene, CDR1 is MRHNA and CDR2 is SNTAGT. There are 13 residues in the CDR3.

The chain employs TRBV5-5 and TRBJ2-2; possibly TRBD1 for D (6 bases). The CDR3 is 15 amino acids. With 4 bases removed from V and 3 bases from J, the gap between germline ends came to 13 bases. The germline gives CDR1 SGHKS, CDR2 YYEKEE (reference sequence). CDR3: CASSGYRADTGELFF. CDR3 coding DNA: TGTGCCAGCAGCGGGTACAGGGCGGACACCGGGGAGCTGTTTTTT.

This clone has more than one count but fewer than ten. The CDR3 DNA reads TGTGCCAGCAGCCTCTCGATCTGGATAGATACGCAGTATTTT. Protein sequence: CASSLSIWIDTQYF. The chain couples TRBV28 to TRBJ2-3; unclear D gene. Germline values: CDR1 MDHEN, CDR2 SYDVKM. This CDR3 comprises 14 residues. Trimming took 6 bases from V and 5 from J, leaving 15 bases between them.

This sequence joins TRBV9 and TRBJ2-5; TRBD1 agrees at 8 bases. The tail of the sequence fits TRBJ2-7 better, so the J call may be wrong. The CDR3 spans 15 residues. CDR1 is SGDLS, CDR2 YYNGEE, per germline. CDR3 coding DNA: TGTGCCAGCAGCCCACAGACAGGGGCCCACTACGAGCAGTACTTC. Translation: CASSPQTGAHYEQYF.